These 8 T cell receptor beta chains were sequenced from one sample in a study of cytomegalovirus exposure and HLA in healthy donors (dated 2017 in TCRdb). The library relied on the immunoSEQ multiplex PCR assay. A mixture of 60 forward primers for TCR Vbeta segments and 13 reverse primers for TCR Jbeta segments was used in the multiplex PCR. The immuneACCESS repertoire file appears here via TCRdb, limited to in-frame rearrangements. These files lack a portion of the clones; in checked studies, under half of the deficit traces to unresolved V genes, and the cause of the others is not known. This sample has about 100,000 clones in its table, and around 82% of those were observed once. Under 4.5% of the sample is in the top ten clones. Material: PBMCs. Source of these receptors: a woman in her forties or fifties in good health and CMV-seropositive.

This clone was seen a single time. The gene calls are TRBV30 and TRBJ2-5; D is perhaps TRBD1 (7 bases). CDR1 and CDR2 (germline): GTSNPN, SVGIG (reference sequence). V was cut by 0 bases and J by 4 bases, with 24 bases left in between. CDR3 length: 18 residues. For the CDR3, the DNA is TGTGCCTGGAGTGTTGGGAGGACCACGGGACAGTGGAGAGAGACCCAGTACTTC. It yields the protein CAWSVGRTTGQWRETQYF.

This clone turned up a few times. The chain uses TRBV25-1 and TRBJ1-1; 7 nucleotides align to TRBD1. CDR1 and CDR2 from the germline V gene are MGHDK and SYGVNS. V was pared by 3 bases and J by 11 bases, with 12 bases of the junction left unmatched. The CDR3 totals 14 residues. CDR3 protein: CASSDPRGSEEAFF. In nucleotides, the CDR3 is TGTGCCAGCAGTGATCCCAGGGGGTCAGAAGAGGCTTTCTTT.

The V call is TRBV9, the J call TRBJ2-3; 11 bases are a match to TRBD2. V trimming: 0 bases; J trimming: 2 bases; junction bases outside the gene matches: 2. Germline V CDR1 and CDR2: SGDLS, YYNGEE. The CDR3 has 16 amino acids. The CDR3 nucleotides are TGTGCCAGCAGCGTAGCGGGACTAGCGGTCACAGATACGCAGTATTTT. This encodes CASSVAGLAVTDTQYF. The whole variable domain, remainder taken from reference TRBV9 and TRBJ2-3, is DSGVTQTPKHLITATGQRVTLRCSPRSGDLSVYWYQQSLDQGLQFLIQYYNGEERAKGNILERFSAQQFPDLHSELNLSSLELGDSALYFCASSVAGLAVTDTQYFGPGTRLTVL.

This chain connects TRBV29-1 to TRBJ1-6; possible D gene TRBD1, 5 bases. Trimming took 7 bases from V and 1 from J, leaving 8 bases between them. Germline CDR1 and CDR2: SQVTM and ANQGSEA. The CDR3 length is 13 residues. The CDR3 coding sequence is TGCAGCGCCCAGGGATCCTATAATTCACCCCTCCACTTT. Protein product: CSAQGSYNSPLHF.

This rearrangement joins TRBV5-1 to TRBJ2-7, with D maybe TRBD2 (5 bases). Trimming removed 4 bases from V and 3 bases from J, with 17 bases in between. The CDR3 covers 15 residues. Germline CDR1 is SGHRS and CDR2 is YFSETQ. The CDR3 DNA is TGCGCCAGCAGCCCGTCTAGCTCGGAAGTCTACGAGCAGTACTTC. Its protein product is CASSPSSSEVYEQYF.

The CDR3 nucleotides are TGTGCCAGCAGTTCTTTTTCCGGGTTAACTAGCGACCGCACAGATACGCAGTATTTT. Translated: CASSSFSGLTSDRTDTQYF. The chain uses TRBV27 and TRBJ2-3; TRBD2 matches at 7 bases. The CDR3 spans 19 residues. With 4 bases clipped from V and 1 base from J, the junction kept 17 bases outside the gene matches. Germline loops: CDR1 MNHEY, CDR2 SMNVEV (reference sequence).

V and J are TRBV6-1 and TRBJ2-5, with 8 bases aligning to TRBD1. This CDR3 comprises 13 residues. Germline-derived CDR1 and CDR2 are MNHNS and SASEGT. V lost 5 bases to trimming and J lost 4 bases; unmatched junction nucleotides: 3. The CDR3 DNA is TGTGCCAGCAGTCCAGGGGGCGTAGAGACCCAGTACTTC. Its protein is CASSPGGVETQYF.

Remarks on this clone: One end of the junction does not line up with germline, which may come from a read error. This chain joins TRBV7-9 and TRBJ2-3; D may be TRBD1 (6 bases). In germline, CDR1 is SEHNR, CDR2 FQNEAQ (reference sequence). CDR3 length: 15 residues. The CDR3 DNA is TGTTCCAGCAGCCCTCAGACAGGCTCTACAGATACGCAGTATTTT. It translates to CSSSPQTGSTDTQYF.